The sequence of this TCR beta chain was determined in a study of CD8+CD57+ T cells in acquired aplastic anemia. CDR3 length equals 15 residues. Trimming took 5 bases from V and 0 from J, leaving 8 bases between them. CDR1 is LNHDA, CDR2 SQIVND, per germline (reference sequence). All sequencing subjects had displayed CD8+CD57+ cell expansion on flow cytometry. Genomic DNA, the template, was used for profiling of the TCR beta VDJ and CDR3. TCRdb reprocessed the reads with MiXCR, giving one entry per CDR3 protein. This table has about 120,000 distinct CDR3 sequences, 55% to 70% appearing once. The TCR sequence derives from a human donor with aplastic anemia. Sequencing was carried out using sorted CD4+, CD8+, or CD8+CD57+ T cells (not recorded which) from PBMCs. This chain uses TRBV19 with TRBJ2-6; D remains ambiguous. CDR3 sequence (DNA): TGTGCCAGTAGTCCACAAGCCTCTGGGGCCAACGTCCTGACTTTC. It translates to CASSPQASGANVLTF.